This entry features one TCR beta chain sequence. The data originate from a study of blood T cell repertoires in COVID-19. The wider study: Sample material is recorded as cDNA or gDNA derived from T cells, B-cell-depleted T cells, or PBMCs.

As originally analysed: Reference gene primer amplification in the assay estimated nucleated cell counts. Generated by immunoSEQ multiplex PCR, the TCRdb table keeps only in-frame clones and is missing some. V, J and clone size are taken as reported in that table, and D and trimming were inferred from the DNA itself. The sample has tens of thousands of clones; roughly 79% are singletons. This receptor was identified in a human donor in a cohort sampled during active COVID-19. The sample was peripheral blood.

The CDR3 here is CASSFEGYEQYF. Here the CDR3 DNA reads TGTGCCAGCAGTTTCGAGGGCTACGAGCAGTACTTC. The chain combines TRBV12-3 or TRBV12-4 with TRBJ2-7; the D gene is possibly TRBD2 (5 bases). The CDR3 covers 12 residues. V lost 3 bases and J 3 bases, leaving 6 bases between the germline ends.